These 23 T cell receptor beta chains were sequenced from one sample in a study of cytomegalovirus exposure and HLA in healthy donors. Use of 60 Vbeta and 13 Jbeta primers characterized the PCR. The table came from immunoSEQ multiplex PCR; TCRdb's copy has only in-frame clones and leaves some out. Here the sample table reports 200,000 to 250,000 clones. Sequenced input: PBMCs. All receptors come from a girl between 2 and 10 years old in good health and CMV-seropositive.

The J gene is TRBJ2-7, the V gene TRBV27; possibly TRBD1 for D (5 bases). Trimming cost V 6 bases and J 1 base, with 13 bases left between them. Per germline, CDR1 MNHEY and CDR2 SMNVEV (reference sequence). This CDR3 comprises 14 residues. The CDR3 bases are TGTGCCAGCAGATTCCAAGACAGTTCCTACGAGCAGTACTTC. As protein: CASRFQDSSYEQYF.

The chain links TRBV4-1 to TRBJ1-1; 8 positions agree with TRBD1. Looked up from germline, CDR1 is MGHRA and CDR2 is YSYEKL. V trimming: 4 bases; J trimming: 3 bases; junction bases outside the gene matches: 7. The CDR3 has 15 amino acids. The CDR3 DNA reads as TGCGCCAGCAGCCCCGAGAGGACAGGGCACACTGAAGCTTTCTTT. Encoded protein: CASSPERTGHTEAFF.

The V call is TRBV6-1, the J call TRBJ2-7; 7 bases are shared with TRBD2. The CDR3 runs to 18 residues. The ends lost 2 bases at V and 2 bases at J; junction bases unmatched: 15. Per the germline V gene, CDR1 is MNHNS and CDR2 is SASEGT. CDR3 protein: CASSELGLGGSLPYEQYF. CDR3 in DNA: TGTGCCAGCAGTGAATTGGGATTGGGAGGGTCGCTCCCCTACGAGCAGTACTTC.

The chain has TRBV19 and TRBJ2-5, with 7 bases fitting TRBD1. This CDR3 has 14 amino acids. Germline trimming cut 2 bases from V and 4 bases from J; bases unmatched to any gene: 4. The germline V gene encodes CDR1 LNHDA and CDR2 SQIVND (reference sequence). CDR3 nucleotide sequence: TGTGCCAGTAGTATAAAGACAGGGAGAGAGACCCAGTACTTC. It specifies CASSIKTGRETQYF.

The chain links TRBV5-6 to TRBJ2-1, with a tentative D call TRBD2 (6 bases). CDR1 and CDR2 (germline): SGHDT, YYEEEE. V was cut by 4 bases and J by 9 bases, with 11 bases left in between. This CDR3 is 12 amino acids long. The CDR3 DNA reads TGTGCCAGCAGCAAGACTAGACTTGAGCAGTTCTTC. Protein sequence: CASSKTRLEQFF.

J is TRBJ2-3 and V is TRBV11-2, with a tentative D call TRBD2 (7 bases). V lost 2 bases to trimming and J lost 4 bases, with 22 bases between them. The germline V gene has CDR1 SGHAT and CDR2 FQNNGV. This CDR3 comprises 18 residues. The CDR3 nucleotides are TGTGCCAGCAGCTTAAAGTTCGGGGGAGGGGGAAATTCAGATACGCAGTATTTT. Translated, it gives CASSLKFGGGGNSDTQYF.

As concerns this clone: The CDR3 does not close with the conserved phenylalanine or tryptophan, likely indicating a read error. The CDR3 DNA is TGTGCCAGCAGCCAGTCCCCGGTTAGCGGGAGGATCTACGAGCAGTACCTC. It is translated as CASSQSPVSGRIYEQYL. The J gene is TRBJ2-7, the V gene TRBV4-2; 10 bases agree with TRBD2. Germline CDR1 reads LGHNA; CDR2 reads YNFKEQ. J was trimmed by 3 bases and V by 3 bases; bases with no gene match: 11. The CDR3 is 17 residues long.

The J gene is TRBJ2-7, the V gene TRBV18; D may be TRBD2 (6 bases). Deletions cut 3 bases from V and 4 bases from J, with 13 bases between. Per the germline V gene, CDR1 is KGHSH and CDR2 is LQKENI. This CDR3 has 14 residues. This CDR3 is CASSPPGLEYEQYF. CDR3 nucleotides: TGTGCCAGCTCACCGCCGGGACTGGAATACGAGCAGTACTTC.

The chain joins TRBV7-9 to TRBJ2-1; unclear D gene. The CDR3 is made up of 13 amino acids. Per germline, CDR1 SEHNR and CDR2 FQNEAQ (reference sequence). V lost 1 base and J 8 bases, leaving 9 bases between the germline ends. The CDR3: CASSLGVAHEQFF. The CDR3 region has the DNA TGTGCCAGCAGCTTAGGAGTAGCTCATGAGCAGTTCTTC.

The chain links TRBV7-9 to TRBJ2-5, with D tentatively TRBD1 (6 bases). Germline V gene data show CDR1 as SEHNR and CDR2 as FQNEAQ (reference sequence). This CDR3 is 13 amino acids long. Trimming removed 6 bases from V and 3 bases from J, with 11 bases in between. CDR3 nucleotide sequence: TGTGCCAGCAGAGCAAGGACAGAAGAGACCCAGTACTTC. It codes for CASRARTEETQYF.

The chain recombines TRBV12-2 with TRBJ1-2; the table's D call of TRBD1 was not tested on the DNA. TRBV12-2 is labeled a pseudogene. This CDR3 has 13 residues. This chain's CDR3 is CASRLRRGSGYTF. Here the CDR3 DNA reads TGTGCAAGTCGCTTACGAAGGGGGTCAGGCTACACCTTC.

The rearrangement uses TRBV6-6 and TRBJ1-3; D might be TRBD1 (6 bases). Germline V lookup: CDR1 MNHNY, CDR2 SVGAGI (reference sequence). Trimming cost V 5 bases and J 0 bases, with 11 bases left between them. The CDR3 runs to 15 residues. The CDR3 DNA is TGTGCCAGCAGTCTAACAGGGACCTCTGGAAACACCATATATTTT. It codes for CASSLTGTSGNTIYF.

This chain links TRBV28 with TRBJ2-7; D may be TRBD2 (6 bases). Trimming pared 2 bases from V and 7 bases from J, leaving 15 bases between. The CDR3 has 14 amino acids. CDR1 is MDHEN, CDR2 SYDVKM, per germline. CDR3 coding DNA: TGTGCCAGCAGTTTACGGACTACCGGGATTGAGCAGTACTTC. It codes for CASSLRTTGIEQYF.

This chain links TRBV27 with TRBJ1-3, with no clear D. V gave up 5 bases and J gave up 2 bases, with 7 bases separating them. The V gene's germline CDR1 is MNHEY and CDR2 SMNVEV (reference sequence). The CDR3 consists of 13 residues. CDR3 nucleotides: TGTGCCAGCAGTACCGGGGCTGGAAACACCATATATTTT. Protein product: CASSTGAGNTIYF.

The chain couples TRBV5-4 to TRBJ2-7; 8 bases match TRBD1. Trimming removed 4 bases from V and 5 bases from J; junction bases left unmatched: 8. The CDR3 runs to 14 residues. Germline-derived CDR1 and CDR2 are SGHNT and YYREEE (reference sequence). The CDR3 sequence: CASSLRGHGDEQYF. DNA of the CDR3: TGTGCCAGCAGCCTCAGGGGGCATGGAGACGAGCAGTACTTC.

The rearrangement joins TRBV9 to TRBJ1-2; TRBD1 matches 7 bases. The germline CDR1 and CDR2 sequences are SGDLS and YYNGEE. The CDR3 is made up of 14 amino acids. Germline trimming cut 5 bases from V and 4 bases from J; bases unmatched to any gene: 8. The CDR3 loop is CASSAGGGGYGYTF. In DNA, the CDR3 is TGTGCCAGCAGTGCAGGGGGAGGTGGCTATGGCTACACCTTC. Full variable domain (remainder filled in from reference TRBV9 and TRBJ1-2): DSGVTQTPKHLITATGQRVTLRCSPRSGDLSVYWYQQSLDQGLQFLIQYYNGEERAKGNILERFSAQQFPDLHSELNLSSLELGDSALYFCASSAGGGGYGYTFGSGTRLTVV.

The chain recombines TRBV6-5 with TRBJ2-1; TRBD2 agrees at 12 bases. In germline, CDR1 is MNHEY, CDR2 SVGAGI. The CDR3 has 16 amino acids. After removal of 2 bases from V and 7 bases from J, the junction contained 6 bases not matched to a gene. The CDR3 DNA is TGTGCCAGCAGTTACAAGACTAGCGGGAGTTTGAATGAGCAGTTCTTC. The encoded protein is CASSYKTSGSLNEQFF.

V and J are TRBV6-5 and TRBJ2-7, with a tentative D call TRBD1 (6 bases). The CDR3 spans 15 residues. Trimming shortened V by 7 bases and J by 4 bases, and 20 bases separated the two germline ends. Germline V lookup: CDR1 MNHEY, CDR2 SVGAGI. The CDR3 DNA reads TGTGCCAGCACCCCCCCGGGACAAGGCGGGTACGAGCAGTACTTC. Protein product: CASTPPGQGGYEQYF.

This rearrangement joins TRBV6-4 to TRBJ2-3; 11 bases line up with TRBD2. The CDR3 covers 17 residues. Per germline, CDR1 MRHNA and CDR2 SNTAGT. The junction had 10 bases not matched to a gene; V was cut back by 2 bases and J by 6 bases. DNA of the CDR3: TGTGCCAGCAGTGACGCCCCCGGGACTAGCGGACCTGATACGCAGTATTTT. Translating it yields CASSDAPGTSGPDTQYF.

V and J are TRBV6-5 and TRBJ2-7, with 7 bases lining up with TRBD1. Germline CDR1 and CDR2: MNHEY and SVGAGI. The CDR3 is 13 amino acids. The V gene end was trimmed by 2 bases and the J gene end by 3 bases; junction bases not matched to a gene: 1. The CDR3 nucleotides are TGTGCCAGCAGTTACAACAGGGGCTACGAGCAGTACTTC. Amino acid sequence: CASSYNRGYEQYF.

The genes are TRBV7-9 and TRBJ1-1; D is unclear. From germline, CDR1 is SEHNR and CDR2 FQNEAQ (reference sequence). V gave up 7 bases and J gave up 8 bases, with 20 bases separating them. CDR3 length: 14 amino acids. The CDR3 loop is CASIIPRGGLEAFF. CDR3 bases: TGTGCCAGCATTATCCCCAGAGGAGGGTTAGAAGCTTTCTTT. Combining the CDR3 with reference TRBV7-9 and TRBJ1-1 gives the whole variable domain DTGVSQNPRHKITKRGQNVTFRCDPISEHNRLYWYRQTLGQGPEFLTYFQNEAQLEKSRLLSDRFSAERPKGSFSTLEIQRTEQGDSAMYLCASIIPRGGLEAFFGQGTRLTVV.

This sequence joins TRBV30 and TRBJ1-4, with TRBD1 matching over 7 bases. The CDR3 covers 13 residues. The germline gives CDR1 GTSNPN, CDR2 SVGIG (reference sequence). J was trimmed by 7 bases and V by 0 bases; bases with no gene match: 2. CDR3 bases: TGTGCCTGGAGTGTACAGGGGAGTGAAAAACTGTTTTTT. Encoded protein: CAWSVQGSEKLFF.

CDR3: CASSPGQAPTSLLFF. The CDR3 DNA reads TGTGCCAGCAGTCCCGGCCAGGCTCCAACTAGTCTCCTGTTCTTC. The rearrangement uses TRBV28 and TRBJ2-1; a possible D gene is TRBD2 (5 bases). The CDR3 has 15 residues. Trimming shortened V by 5 bases and J by 15 bases, and 26 bases separated the two germline ends. Germline V gives CDR1 MDHEN, CDR2 SYDVKM.